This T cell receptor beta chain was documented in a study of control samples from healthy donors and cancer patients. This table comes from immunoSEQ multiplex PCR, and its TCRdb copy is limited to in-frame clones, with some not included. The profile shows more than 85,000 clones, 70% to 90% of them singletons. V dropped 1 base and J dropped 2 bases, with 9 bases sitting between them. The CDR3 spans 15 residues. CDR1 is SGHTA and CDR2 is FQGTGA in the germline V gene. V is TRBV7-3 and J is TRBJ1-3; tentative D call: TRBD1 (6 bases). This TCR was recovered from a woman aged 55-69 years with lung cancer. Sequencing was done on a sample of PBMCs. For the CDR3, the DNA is TGTGCCAGCAGCTTAATAGGGGGGACTGGAAACACCATATATTTT. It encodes CASSLIGGTGNTIYF.